This record concerns one T cell receptor beta chain sequence. Its antigen remains unidentified. Conversion of TCR transcripts into cDNA relied on 5'RACE template switching, which added a universal primer site and UMIs. TCRdb redid the calling of the 5' RACE reads with MiXCR, one entry per CDR3 protein. The data show about 630,000 distinct CDR3 sequences, with 10% to 15% seen just once and 14% to 15% held by the top ten. This sample is drawn from a study of T cells after yellow fever vaccination. Regarding the study as a whole: Faster peaking, at day 5 versus 15, marked a secondary response that was weaker. Highly abundant clonotypes carried over from the bulk population could end up in FACS-sorted repertoires as contaminants.

The CDR3 sequence is 13 residues long. V shed 7 bases, J shed 6 bases, and the junction held 6 bases outside the gene matches. Per the germline V gene, CDR1 is SGHRS and CDR2 is YFSETQ. The sequence was collected from a man between 25 and 39 years old who received the YFV17D yellow fever vaccine. The chain has TRBV5-1 and TRBJ2-7, with 11 positions matching TRBD1. The specimen was PBMCs, collected on the day of the yellow fever booster vaccination. CDR3 sequence (DNA): TGCGCCAGCGTCTTGGGACAGGGGGTCGAGCAGTACTTC. Its translation: CASVLGQGVEQYF.